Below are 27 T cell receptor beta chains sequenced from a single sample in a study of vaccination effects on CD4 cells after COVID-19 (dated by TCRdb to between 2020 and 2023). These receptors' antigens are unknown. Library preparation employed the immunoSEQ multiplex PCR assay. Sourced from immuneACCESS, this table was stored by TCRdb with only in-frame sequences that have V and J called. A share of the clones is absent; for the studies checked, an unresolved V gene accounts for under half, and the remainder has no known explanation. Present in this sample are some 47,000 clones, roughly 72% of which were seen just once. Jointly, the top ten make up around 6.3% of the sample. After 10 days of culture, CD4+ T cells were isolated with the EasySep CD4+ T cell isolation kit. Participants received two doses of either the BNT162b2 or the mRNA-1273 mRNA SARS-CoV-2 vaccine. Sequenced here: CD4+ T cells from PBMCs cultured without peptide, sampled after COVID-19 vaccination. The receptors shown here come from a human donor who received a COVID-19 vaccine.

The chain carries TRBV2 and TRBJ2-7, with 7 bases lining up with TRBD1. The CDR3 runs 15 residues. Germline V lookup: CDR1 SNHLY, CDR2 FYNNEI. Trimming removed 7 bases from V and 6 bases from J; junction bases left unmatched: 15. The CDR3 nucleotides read TGTGCCAGCACGGTAGAAAGGGGGCGAAGGGGCGAGCAGTACTTC. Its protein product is CASTVERGRRGEQYF. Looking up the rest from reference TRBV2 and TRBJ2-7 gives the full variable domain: EPEVTQTPSHQVTQMGQEVILRCVPISNHLYFYWYRQILGQKVEFLVSFYNNEISEKSEIFDDQFSVERPDGSNFTLKIRSTKLEDSAMYFCASTVERGRRGEQYFGPGTRLTVT.

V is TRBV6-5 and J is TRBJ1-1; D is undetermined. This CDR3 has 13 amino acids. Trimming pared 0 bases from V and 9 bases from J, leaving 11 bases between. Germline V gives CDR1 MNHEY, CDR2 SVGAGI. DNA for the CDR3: TGTGCCAGCAGTTACTCCCGGACTTCCCAAGCTTTCTTT. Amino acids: CASSYSRTSQAFF.

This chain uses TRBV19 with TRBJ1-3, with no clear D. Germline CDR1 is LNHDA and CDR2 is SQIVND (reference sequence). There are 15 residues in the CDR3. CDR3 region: CGTNRGSSSGNTIYF. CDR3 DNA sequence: TGTGGGACGAACCGGGGATCTAGCTCTGGAAACACCATATATTTT.

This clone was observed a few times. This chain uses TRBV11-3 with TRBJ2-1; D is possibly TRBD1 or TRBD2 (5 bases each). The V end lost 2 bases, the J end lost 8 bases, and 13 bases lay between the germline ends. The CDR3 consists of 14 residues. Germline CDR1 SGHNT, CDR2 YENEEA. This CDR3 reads CASSLMGVRDEQFF. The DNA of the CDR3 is TGTGCCAGCAGCTTAATGGGGGTCAGGGATGAGCAGTTCTTC.

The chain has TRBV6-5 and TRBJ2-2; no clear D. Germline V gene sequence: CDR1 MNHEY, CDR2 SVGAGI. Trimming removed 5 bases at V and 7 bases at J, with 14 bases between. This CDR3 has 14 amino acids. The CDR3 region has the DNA TGTGCCAGCAGTCGGAATACCCTTCGCGGGGAGCTGTTTTTT. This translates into CASSRNTLRGELFF.

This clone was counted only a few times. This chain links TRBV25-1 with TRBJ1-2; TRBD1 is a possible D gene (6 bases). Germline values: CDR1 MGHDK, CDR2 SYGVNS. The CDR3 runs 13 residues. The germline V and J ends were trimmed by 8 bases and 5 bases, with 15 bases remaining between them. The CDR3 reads CASQTGGGYGYTF. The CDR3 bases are TGTGCCAGCCAGACAGGAGGGGGGTATGGCTACACCTTC.

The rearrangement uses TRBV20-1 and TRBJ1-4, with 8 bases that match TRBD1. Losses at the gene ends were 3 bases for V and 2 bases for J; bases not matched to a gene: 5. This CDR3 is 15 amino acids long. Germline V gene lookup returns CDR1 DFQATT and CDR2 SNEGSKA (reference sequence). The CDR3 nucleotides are TGCAGTGCTAGTCGACAGGGGTCGACTAATGAAAAACTGTTTTTT. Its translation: CSASRQGSTNEKLFF.

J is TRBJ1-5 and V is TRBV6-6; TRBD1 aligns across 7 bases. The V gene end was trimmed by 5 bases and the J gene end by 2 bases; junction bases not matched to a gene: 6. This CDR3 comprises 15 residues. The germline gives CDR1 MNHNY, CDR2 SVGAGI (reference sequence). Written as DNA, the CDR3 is TGTGCCAGCAGTGACAGGGTCTGGGGCAATCAGCCCCAGCATTTT. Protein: CASSDRVWGNQPQHF.

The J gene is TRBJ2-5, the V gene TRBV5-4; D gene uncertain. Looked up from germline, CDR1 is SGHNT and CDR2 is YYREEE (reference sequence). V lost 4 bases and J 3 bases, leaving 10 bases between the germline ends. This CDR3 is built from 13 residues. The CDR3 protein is CASSPNSEETQYF. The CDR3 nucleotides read TGTGCCAGCAGCCCCAACTCAGAAGAGACCCAGTACTTC.

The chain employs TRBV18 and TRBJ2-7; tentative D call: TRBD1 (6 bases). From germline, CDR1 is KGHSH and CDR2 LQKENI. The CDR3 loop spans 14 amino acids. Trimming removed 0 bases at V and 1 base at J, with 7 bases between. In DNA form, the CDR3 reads TGTGCCAGCTCACCACCAGGGGGTTCCTACGAGCAGTACTTC. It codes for CASSPPGGSYEQYF. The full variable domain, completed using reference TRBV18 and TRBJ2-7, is NAGVMQNPRHLVRRRGQEARLRCSPMKGHSHVYWYRQLPEEGLKFMVYLQKENIIDESGMPKERFSAEFPKEGPSILRIQQVVRGDSAAYFCASSPPGGSYEQYFGPGTRLTVT.

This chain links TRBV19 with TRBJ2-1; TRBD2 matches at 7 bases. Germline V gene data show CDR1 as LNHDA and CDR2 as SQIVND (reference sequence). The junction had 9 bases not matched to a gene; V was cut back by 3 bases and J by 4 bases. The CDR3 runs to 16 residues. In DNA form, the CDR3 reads TGTGCCAGTAGTATTCCCAGCGGGATTCTATACAATGAGCAGTTCTTC. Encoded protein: CASSIPSGILYNEQFF.

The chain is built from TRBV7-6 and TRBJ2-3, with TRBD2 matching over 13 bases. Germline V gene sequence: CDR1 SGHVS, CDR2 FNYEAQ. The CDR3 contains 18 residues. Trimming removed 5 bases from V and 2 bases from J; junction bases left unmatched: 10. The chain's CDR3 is CASSLGLAGARNTDTQYF. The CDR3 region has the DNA TGTGCCAGCAGCCTCGGACTAGCGGGGGCACGTAACACAGATACGCAGTATTTT.

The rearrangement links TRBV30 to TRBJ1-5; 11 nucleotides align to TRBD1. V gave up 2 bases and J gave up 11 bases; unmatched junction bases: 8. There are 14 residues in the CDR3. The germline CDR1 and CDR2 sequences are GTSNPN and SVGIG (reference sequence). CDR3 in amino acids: CAWSSGTGGTAQHF. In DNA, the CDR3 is TGTGCCTGGAGTTCGGGGACAGGGGGGACGGCCCAGCATTTT.

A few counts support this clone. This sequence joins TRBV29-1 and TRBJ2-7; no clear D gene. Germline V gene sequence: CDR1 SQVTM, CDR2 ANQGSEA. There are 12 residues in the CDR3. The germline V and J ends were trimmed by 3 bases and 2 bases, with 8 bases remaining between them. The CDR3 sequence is CSVDDSAYEQYF. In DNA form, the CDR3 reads TGCAGCGTTGATGACTCGGCCTACGAGCAGTACTTC.

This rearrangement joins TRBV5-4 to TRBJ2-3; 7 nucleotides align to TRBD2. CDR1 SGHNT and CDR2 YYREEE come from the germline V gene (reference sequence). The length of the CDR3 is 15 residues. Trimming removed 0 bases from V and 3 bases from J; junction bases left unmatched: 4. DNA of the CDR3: TGTGCCAGCAGCTTGGAACTAGCGTCGACAGATACGCAGTATTTT. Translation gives CASSLELASTDTQYF.

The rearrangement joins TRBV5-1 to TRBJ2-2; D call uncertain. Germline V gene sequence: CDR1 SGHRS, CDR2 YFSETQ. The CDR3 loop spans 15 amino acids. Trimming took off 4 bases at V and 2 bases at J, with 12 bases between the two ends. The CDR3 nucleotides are TGCGCCAGCAGCAGGGCAGGACCCAACACCGGGGAGCTGTTTTTT. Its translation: CASSRAGPNTGELFF.

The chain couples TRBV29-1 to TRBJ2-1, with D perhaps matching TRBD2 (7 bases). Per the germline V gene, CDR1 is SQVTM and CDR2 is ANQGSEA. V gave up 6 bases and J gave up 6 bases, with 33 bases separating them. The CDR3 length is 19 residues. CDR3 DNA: TGCAGCGTGCACGGGGGGCTAGCGGCCTACTGGGGGGATAGCAATGAGCAGTTCTTC. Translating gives CSVHGGLAAYWGDSNEQFF.

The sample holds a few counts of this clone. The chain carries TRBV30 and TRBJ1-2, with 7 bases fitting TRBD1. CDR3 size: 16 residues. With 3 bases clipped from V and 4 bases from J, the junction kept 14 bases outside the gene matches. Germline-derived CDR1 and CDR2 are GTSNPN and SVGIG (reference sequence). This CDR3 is CAWSGPATGTFYGYTF. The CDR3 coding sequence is TGTGCCTGGAGCGGACCCGCGACAGGGACGTTCTATGGCTACACCTTC.

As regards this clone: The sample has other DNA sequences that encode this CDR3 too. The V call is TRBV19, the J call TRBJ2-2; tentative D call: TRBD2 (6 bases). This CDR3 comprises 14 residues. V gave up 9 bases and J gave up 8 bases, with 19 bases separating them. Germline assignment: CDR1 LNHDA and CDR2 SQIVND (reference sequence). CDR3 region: CASRRGAGTGELFF. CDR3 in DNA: TGTGCCAGCCGGAGAGGGGCCGGGACTGGGGAGCTGTTTTTT.

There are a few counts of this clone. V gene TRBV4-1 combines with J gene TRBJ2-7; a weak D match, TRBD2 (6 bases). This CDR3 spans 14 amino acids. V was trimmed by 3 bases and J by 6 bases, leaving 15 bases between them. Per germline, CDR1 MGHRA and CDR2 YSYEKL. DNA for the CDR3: TGCGCCAGCAGCCAGTCTAGCGTTTGGGCCGAGCAGTACTTC. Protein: CASSQSSVWAEQYF.

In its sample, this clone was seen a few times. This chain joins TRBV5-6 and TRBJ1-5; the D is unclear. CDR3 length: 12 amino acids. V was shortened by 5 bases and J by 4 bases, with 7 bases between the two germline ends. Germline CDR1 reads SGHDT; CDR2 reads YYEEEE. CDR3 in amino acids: CASRQGNQPQHF. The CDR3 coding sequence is TGTGCCAGCAGACAAGGAAATCAGCCCCAGCATTTT.

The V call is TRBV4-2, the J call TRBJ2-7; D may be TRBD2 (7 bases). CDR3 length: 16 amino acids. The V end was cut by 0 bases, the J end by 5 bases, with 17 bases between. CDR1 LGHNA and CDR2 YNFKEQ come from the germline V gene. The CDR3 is CASSQDLVGGLNEQYF. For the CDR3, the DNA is TGTGCCAGCAGCCAAGATTTGGTGGGGGGGCTCAACGAGCAGTACTTC.

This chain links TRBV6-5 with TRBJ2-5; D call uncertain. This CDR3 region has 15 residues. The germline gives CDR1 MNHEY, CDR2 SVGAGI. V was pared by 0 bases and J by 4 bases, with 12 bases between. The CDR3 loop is CASSYSLGRSETQYF. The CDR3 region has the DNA TGTGCCAGCAGTTACTCGCTAGGTCGGTCAGAGACCCAGTACTTC.

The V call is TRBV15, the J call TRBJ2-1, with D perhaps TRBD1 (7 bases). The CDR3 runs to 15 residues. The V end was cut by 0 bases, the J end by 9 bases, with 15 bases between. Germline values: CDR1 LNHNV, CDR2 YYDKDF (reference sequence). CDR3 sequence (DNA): TGTGCCACCAGCAGAGATCTGGAGGGGGCTAGTGAGCAGTTCTTC. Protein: CATSRDLEGASEQFF.

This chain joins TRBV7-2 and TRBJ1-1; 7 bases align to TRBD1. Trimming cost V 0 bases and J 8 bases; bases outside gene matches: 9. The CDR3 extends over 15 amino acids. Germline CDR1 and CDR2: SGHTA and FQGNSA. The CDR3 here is CASSLAATGLREAFF. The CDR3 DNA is TGTGCCAGCAGCTTAGCCGCGACAGGGCTGAGAGAAGCTTTCTTT.

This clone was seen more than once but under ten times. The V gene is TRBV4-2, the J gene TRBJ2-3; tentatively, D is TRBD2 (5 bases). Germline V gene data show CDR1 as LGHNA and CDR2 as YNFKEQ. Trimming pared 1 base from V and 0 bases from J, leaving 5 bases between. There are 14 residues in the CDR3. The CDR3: CASSQGTSTDTQYF. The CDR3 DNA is TGTGCCAGCAGCCAAGGGACTAGCACAGATACGCAGTATTTT.

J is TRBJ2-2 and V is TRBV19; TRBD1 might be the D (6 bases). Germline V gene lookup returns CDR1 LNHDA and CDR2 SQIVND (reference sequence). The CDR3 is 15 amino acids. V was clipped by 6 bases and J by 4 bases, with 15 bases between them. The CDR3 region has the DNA TGTGCCAGTAGAGGGGGAGTCACTTCCACCGGGGAGCTGTTTTTT. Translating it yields CASRGGVTSTGELFF. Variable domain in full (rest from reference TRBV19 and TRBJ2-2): DGGITQSPKYLFRKEGQNVTLSCEQNLNHDAMYWYRQDPGQGLRLIYYSQIVNDFQKGDIAEGYSVSREKKESFPLTVTSAQKNPTAFYLCASRGGVTSTGELFFGEGSRLTVL.